The 16 T cell receptor beta chains presented below share a single source sample, sequenced in a study of blood T cell repertoires in COVID-19 (dated by TCRdb to about 2020). Libraries were constructed by the immunoSEQ multiplex PCR assay. TCRdb stores this immuneACCESS table with in-frame sequences only. Part of the clones is absent; in the studies checked, under half of the shortfall reflects unresolved V genes, and no reason is known for the rest. A total of some 49,000 clones appear in this sample, 81% of them only once. The ten largest clones represent under 25% of the sample. The sample comprised peripheral blood. The receptors were sampled from a woman aged 80 or over with COVID-19, enrolled during active disease.

The V and J genes are TRBV6-5 and TRBJ1-1; TRBD1 agrees at 7 bases. The CDR3 has 14 amino acids. V shed 6 bases, J shed 5 bases, and the junction held 9 bases outside the gene matches. Germline values: CDR1 MNHEY, CDR2 SVGAGI. The CDR3 is CASSHLEGATEAFF. CDR3 nucleotide sequence: TGTGCCAGCAGCCACTTGGAGGGGGCGACTGAAGCTTTCTTT.

The J gene is TRBJ1-4, the V gene TRBV19; D may be TRBD1 (5 bases). The CDR3 loop spans 15 amino acids. V was clipped by 5 bases and J by 0 bases, with 10 bases between them. Germline V gene sequence: CDR1 LNHDA, CDR2 SQIVND (reference sequence). The DNA of the CDR3 is TGTGCCAGTAGTTTGGGGGGGGCAACTAATGAAAAACTGTTTTTT. Translation gives CASSLGGATNEKLFF.

The CDR3 is CASSPRDRGNEKLFF. The CDR3 DNA follows: TGTGCCAGCAGCCCCCGGGACAGGGGTAATGAAAAACTGTTTTTT. The chain carries TRBV9 and TRBJ1-4; 10 positions agree with TRBD1. CDR1 is SGDLS, CDR2 YYNGEE, per germline. The CDR3 covers 15 residues. Trimming cost V 4 bases and J 4 bases; bases outside gene matches: 4.

The gene calls are TRBV21-1 and TRBJ2-7; the D call of TRBD2 is as the table states it, not checked on the DNA. TRBV21-1 is deemed a pseudogene. The CDR3 loop spans 16 amino acids. The CDR3 coding sequence is TGTGCCAGCAGCAAAAACCCGGCTAGCGGGAGTAAGGAGCAGTACTTC. It specifies CASSKNPASGSKEQYF.

J is TRBJ1-3 and V is TRBV11-2; no definite D call. The germline V and J ends were trimmed by 6 bases and 0 bases, with 9 bases remaining between them. The CDR3 runs 14 residues. The germline V gene encodes CDR1 SGHAT and CDR2 FQNNGV. The CDR3 protein is CASSLQSSGNTIYF. CDR3 bases: TGTGCCAGCAGTCTACAGAGCTCTGGAAACACCATATATTTT.

The CDR3 nucleotides read TGTGCCAGCAGTCTCGCGGGTATCGGGGACACTGAAGCTTTCTTT. This encodes CASSLAGIGDTEAFF. The V call is TRBV28, the J call TRBJ1-1, with D hard to call. Trimming removed 5 bases from V and 3 bases from J, with 16 bases in between. Germline values: CDR1 MDHEN, CDR2 SYDVKM. CDR3 length equals 15 residues. Full variable domain (remainder filled in from reference TRBV28 and TRBJ1-1): DVKVTQSSRYLVKRTGEKVFLECVQDMDHENMFWYRQDPGLGLRLIYFSYDVKMKEKGDIPEGYSVSREKKERFSLILESASTNQTSMYLCASSLAGIGDTEAFFGQGTRLTVV.

The chain carries TRBV5-4 and TRBJ2-1; 9 bases fit TRBD2. CDR3 length: 15 residues. Germline values: CDR1 SGHNT, CDR2 YYREEE (reference sequence). The trim removed 4 bases at V and 10 bases at J, leaving 12 bases unmatched. The CDR3 nucleotides are TGTGCCAGCAGCCGACAGGGCGGGAGGGCGCAGGAGCAGTTCTTC. It specifies CASSRQGGRAQEQFF. The variable domain in full, with the rest retrieved from reference TRBV5-4 and TRBJ2-1, is ETGVTQSPTHLIKTRGQQVTLRCSSQSGHNTVSWYQQALGQGPQFIFQYYREEENGRGNFPPRFSGLQFPNYSSELNVNALELDDSALYLCASSRQGGRAQEQFFGPGTRLTVL.

This clone has just one count. J is TRBJ1-1 and V is TRBV6-5; no definite D call. CDR1 and CDR2 from the germline V gene are MNHEY and SVGAGI. V was shortened by 5 bases and J by 5 bases, with 12 bases between the two germline ends. This CDR3 spans 13 amino acids. The CDR3 protein is CASSHNRGTEAFF. CDR3 nucleotide sequence: TGTGCCAGCAGTCACAATAGAGGGACTGAAGCTTTCTTT.

This clone was seen a single time. V is TRBV19 and J is TRBJ2-1, with TRBD2 identical over 7 bases. The CDR3 length is 13 residues. Germline CDR1 reads LNHDA; CDR2 reads SQIVND (reference sequence). J gave up 7 bases and V 7 bases, and 7 bases lay outside the gene matches. The DNA for the CDR3 is TGTGCCAGTACTTTCGCGGGAGAAAATGAGCAGTTCTTC. Translation gives CASTFAGENEQFF.

V usage is TRBV9 and J usage is TRBJ2-2, with D possibly being TRBD2 (5 bases). V shed 5 bases and J shed 7 bases, with 15 bases lying between them. The germline CDR1 and CDR2 sequences are SGDLS and YYNGEE. CDR3 size: 14 residues. The CDR3 region is CASSGLVRGGELFF. In DNA, the CDR3 is TGTGCCAGCAGTGGACTCGTCCGTGGCGGGGAGCTGTTTTTT.

The V gene is TRBV27, the J gene TRBJ2-3; D might be TRBD1 (5 bases). Germline values: CDR1 MNHEY, CDR2 SMNVEV (reference sequence). V was clipped by 1 base and J by 0 bases, with 11 bases between them. The CDR3 is made up of 16 amino acids. Here the CDR3 reads CASSLFTQGSTDTQYF. In nucleotides, the CDR3 is TGTGCCAGCAGTTTATTCACTCAGGGCAGCACAGATACGCAGTATTTT.

This chain connects TRBV19 to TRBJ2-5, with TRBD2 matching 8 bases. Germline-derived CDR1 and CDR2 are LNHDA and SQIVND (reference sequence). With V trimmed by 5 bases and J by 5 bases, 7 bases remained unmatched. The CDR3 is 14 amino acids. As DNA, the CDR3 is TGTGCCAGTAGTCCCGGCCGGGGGGGGGAGACCCAGTACTTC. It translates to CASSPGRGGETQYF.

The chain employs TRBV18 and TRBJ2-3; 7 bases align to TRBD1. CDR1 is KGHSH, CDR2 LQKENI, per germline. CDR3 size: 15 residues. V trimming: 3 bases; J trimming: 1 base; junction bases outside the gene matches: 4. CDR3 sequence (DNA): TGTGCCAGCTCACCTATCGGGACAGGCACAGATACGCAGTATTTT. Translation gives CASSPIGTGTDTQYF. The variable domain in full, with the rest retrieved from reference TRBV18 and TRBJ2-3, is NAGVMQNPRHLVRRRGQEARLRCSPMKGHSHVYWYRQLPEEGLKFMVYLQKENIIDESGMPKERFSAEFPKEGPSILRIQQVVRGDSAAYFCASSPIGTGTDTQYFGPGTRLTVL.

The chain is built from TRBV9 and TRBJ2-1; D uncertain. V dropped 0 bases and J dropped 7 bases, with 17 bases sitting between them. Germline CDR1 reads SGDLS; CDR2 reads YYNGEE. CDR3 length: 16 residues. DNA of the CDR3: TGTGCCAGCAGCGTAGGCCATGTAGGAGTCGGGAATGAGCAGTTCTTC. Encoded protein: CASSVGHVGVGNEQFF.

This chain links TRBV11-2 with TRBJ2-1; 8 bases fit TRBD2. V was clipped by 3 bases and J by 5 bases; unmatched bases: 9. CDR1 is SGHAT, CDR2 FQNNGV, per germline. The CDR3 totals 16 residues. CDR3 bases: TGTGCCAGCAGCTTCGGGACGGAACTAGCGGACAATGAGCAGTTCTTC. Residues: CASSFGTELADNEQFF.

The rearrangement links TRBV27 to TRBJ2-6; D not certain. Germline CDR1 is MNHEY and CDR2 is SMNVEV (reference sequence). The CDR3 is made up of 15 amino acids. V was cut by 3 bases and J by 1 base, with 7 bases left in between. DNA of the CDR3: TGTGCCAGCAGTTTTAGTTTTTCTGGGGCCAACGTCCTGACTTTC. It codes for CASSFSFSGANVLTF.